Listed below are T cell receptor beta chains from one sample, sequenced in a study of beta chain features in type 1 diabetes. Here immunoSEQ multiplex PCR was the method, and the copy in TCRdb shows in-frame clones only, minus some. The table records over 300,000 clones, around 8% of them present only once. The sample taken for sequencing was central memory CD4+ T cells from blood. These receptors were collected from a woman between 18 and 29 years old in good health. Both conserved end residues are part of each CDR3.

>-|TRBV29-1
CSVHSGRASEQYF
>TRBJ1-1|TRBV19
CASSRRRGGKTEAFF
>TRBJ1-4|TRBV28
CASSRTGGRVEKLFF
>TRBJ2-7|TRBV10-3
CASSPGTAHEQYF
>TRBJ2-7|TRBV4-3
CASSQGTSGTYEQYF
>TRBJ1-2|TRBV6-5
CASSYSTGEVYGYTF
>TRBJ1-2|TRBV18
CASSQAWGANYGYTF
>TRBJ2-6|TRBV5-1
CASSWPGQGASGANVLTF
>TRBJ2-7|TRBV5-1
CASSLDSWGDEQYF
>TRBJ2-3|TRBV7-9
CASSLGGIYTDTQYF
>TRBJ1-5|TRBV10-3
CAISVGRDPNQPQHF
>TRBJ2-3|TRBV4-2
CASSQGSSDTQYF
>TRBJ2-5|TRBV27
CASSSQGRETQYF
>TRBJ2-7|TRBV28
CASRNSYEQYF
>TRBJ2-7|TRBV6-6
CAIRQGSNYEQYF
>TRBJ2-1|TRBV7-6
CASSLLAGGRNEQFF
>TRBJ1-2|TRBV6-1
CASSERAPTRGENTF
>TRBJ2-2|TRBV9
CASSLGPLGATGELFF
>TRBJ2-5|TRBV7-2
CASSLTVQETQYF
>TRBJ2-2|TRBV7-3
CASSLGTGSGGELFF
>TRBJ2-7|TRBV7-6
CASSPASGRVEQYF
>TRBJ2-1|TRBV9
CASSVRGMDEQFF
>TRBJ1-1|TRBV6-5
CASSAWDRAGTEAFF
>TRBJ2-1|TRBV28
CASSLLRKEQFF
>TRBJ2-7|TRBV11-2
CASSPRLASYEQYF
>TRBJ2-1|TRBV25-1
CASSDFGGTGNNEQFF
>TRBJ2-2|TRBV18
CASSPQNTGELFF
>TRBJ2-2|TRBV28
CASSPASSGLTGELFF
>TRBJ2-3|TRBV27
CAVQHEGTQYF
>TRBJ1-4|TRBV27
CASSLSGNEKLFF
>TRBJ2-5|TRBV5-1
CASSLAPGRKETQYF
>TRBJ2-1|TRBV30
CAWNCLGSYNEQFF
>TRBJ2-3|TRBV7-2
CASSFSISTDTQYF
>TRBJ2-1|TRBV27
CASSFSGLLNEQFF
>TRBJ2-7|TRBV10-2
CASGQGPYEQYF
>TRBJ2-7|TRBV7-8
CASSLAFSYEQYF
>TRBJ2-1|TRBV10-3
CAITGLAGNEQFF
>TRBJ2-1|TRBV7-2
CASSPRDPNEQFF
>TRBJ2-1|TRBV5-6
CASSLGVDLYNEQFF
>TRBJ1-1|TRBV11-2
CASSLGTEAFF